The 3 T cell receptor beta chains below were found in one sample sequenced in a study of T cell changes during pregnancy in multiple sclerosis. Assay: immunoSEQ multiplex PCR; the TCRdb copy retains only in-frame clones and omits some. The data contain about 38,000 clones, around 90% of them seen just once; the ten biggest clones take up around 0.52%. The sample consisted of CD4+ T cells from peripheral blood mononuclear cells, taken in the second trimester of pregnancy. The receptor source for this set is a female donor with multiple sclerosis, enrolled in a pregnancy study.

The V and J genes are TRBV7-2 and TRBJ2-1; perhaps TRBD1 as D (6 bases). The germline V gene encodes CDR1 SGHTA and CDR2 FQGNSA. CDR3 length: 16 residues. V shed 5 bases and J shed 1 base, with 15 bases lying between them. The CDR3 is CASSLEQGRSYNEQFF. The CDR3 region has the DNA TGTGCCAGCAGCCTAGAACAGGGTAGGTCCTACAATGAGCAGTTCTTC.

This chain connects TRBV5-1 to TRBJ2-2; D perhaps matches TRBD2 (5 bases). Trimming took off 3 bases at V and 0 bases at J, with 12 bases between the two ends. The CDR3 has 16 residues. CDR1 and CDR2 (germline): SGHRS, YFSETQ. CDR3 coding DNA: TGCGCCAGCAGCTACGGGAAGGCGTCGAACACCGGGGAGCTGTTTTTT. This codes for CASSYGKASNTGELFF.

The chain carries TRBV5-1 and TRBJ2-1; D ambiguous. Germline V gives CDR1 SGHRS, CDR2 YFSETQ. V shed 4 bases and J shed 8 bases, with 10 bases lying between them. The CDR3 contains 12 residues. The CDR3 sequence: CASSHGGDEQFF. Here the CDR3 DNA reads TGCGCCAGCAGCCACGGTGGAGATGAGCAGTTCTTC.